This entry lists 29 T cell receptor beta chains sequenced from one sample in a study of cytomegalovirus exposure and HLA in healthy donors. Primers for the PCR totalled 60 Vbeta and 13 Jbeta. Sequenced by immunoSEQ multiplex PCR; TCRdb stores in-frame clones only, minus some. The table records 150,000 to 200,000 clones, 80% of them present only once. Material for sequencing was PBMCs. The receptor set was obtained from a man in his late teens or twenties in good health and CMV-seropositive.

The chain couples TRBV19 to TRBJ2-7; the D gene is possibly TRBD1 (6 bases). The CDR3 is made up of 15 amino acids. Between the trimmed V and J ends, which lost 1 base and 3 bases, there was a span of 13 bases. CDR1 and CDR2 from the germline V gene are LNHDA and SQIVND (reference sequence). CDR3 DNA sequence: TGTGCCAGTAGTATAGGGGCAGGGACAAACTACGAGCAGTACTTC. Protein product: CASSIGAGTNYEQYF.

This chain connects TRBV9 to TRBJ2-1; D perhaps matches TRBD1 (6 bases). CDR1 and CDR2 from the germline V gene are SGDLS and YYNGEE. This CDR3 is 15 amino acids long. Trimming stripped 4 bases from V and 7 bases from J, with 18 bases between. The CDR3 DNA reads TGTGCCAGCAGCTTTACTAGTGGGGGCCGGAATGAGCAGTTCTTC. Translating gives CASSFTSGGRNEQFF.

This clone has only one observation. The chain joins TRBV30 to TRBJ2-3; 16 bases are a match to TRBD2. CDR1 is GTSNPN and CDR2 is SVGIG in the germline V gene (reference sequence). The length of the CDR3 is 19 residues. V dropped 7 bases and J dropped 3; count of bases not matched to a gene: 16. The CDR3 protein is CASTAGTSGREGGTDTQYF. CDR3 sequence (DNA): TGTGCCTCAACCGCCGGGACTAGCGGGAGGGAGGGCGGGACAGATACGCAGTATTTT.

This clone was found once. The gene calls are TRBV5-6 and TRBJ2-1; 10 nucleotides line up with TRBD1. The CDR3 extends over 16 amino acids. Germline lookup yields CDR1 SGHDT and CDR2 YYEEEE. V shed 4 bases and J 0 bases; nucleotides not matched to a gene: 4. Here the CDR3 DNA reads TGTGCCAGCAGCCCCCGGGACAGGGGCTCCTACAATGAGCAGTTCTTC. This encodes CASSPRDRGSYNEQFF.

This rearrangement joins TRBV11-1 to TRBJ2-1; possible D gene TRBD2, 5 bases. The CDR3 totals 12 residues. V gave up 5 bases and J gave up 8 bases, with 10 bases separating them. Germline values: CDR1 SGHAT, CDR2 FQDESV (reference sequence). The DNA of the CDR3 is TGTGCCAGCAGCCCCTCCGGGGATGAGCAGTTCTTC. Its protein product is CASSPSGDEQFF.

This chain uses TRBV7-9 with TRBJ1-2; TRBD1 aligns across 9 bases. The CDR3 has 14 amino acids. Trimming cost V 5 bases and J 5 bases; bases outside gene matches: 6. Germline V gene data show CDR1 as SEHNR and CDR2 as FQNEAQ (reference sequence). In DNA form, the CDR3 reads TGTGCCAGCAGCCTCCCGACAGGGGGATATGGCTACACCTTC. Protein product: CASSLPTGGYGYTF.

The gene calls are TRBV5-5 and TRBJ2-4; 9 bases are shared with TRBD1. From germline, CDR1 is SGHKS and CDR2 YYEKEE (reference sequence). The CDR3 covers 17 residues. Trimming at V came to 4 bases and at J to 0 bases, leaving 8 bases not matched to a gene. The DNA of the CDR3 is TGTGCCAGCAGCCGAGCTCGGGACAGGGAAGCCAAAAACATTCAGTACTTC. Residues: CASSRARDREAKNIQYF.

The chain recombines TRBV6-6 with TRBJ1-5, with D hard to call. Germline V gene data show CDR1 as MNHNY and CDR2 as SVGAGI (reference sequence). V was pared by 6 bases and J by 3 bases, with 12 bases between. This CDR3 spans 14 amino acids. CDR3 in amino acids: CASRGTADNQPQHF. In DNA, the CDR3 is TGTGCCAGCAGAGGTACAGCGGACAATCAGCCCCAGCATTTT.

J is TRBJ1-1 and V is TRBV5-8, with 8 bases lining up with TRBD1. The CDR3 covers 14 residues. Germline lookup yields CDR1 SGHTS and CDR2 YDEGEE. The V segment lost 2 bases and the J segment 5 bases; nucleotides outside the gene matches: 5. CDR3 sequence reads: CASSFDRGETEAFF. DNA for the CDR3: TGTGCCAGCAGCTTTGACAGGGGCGAAACTGAAGCTTTCTTT.

CDR3 coding DNA: TGCGCCAGCAGCCTAGAGTCGGGGGGGGTGTTTTTGCACCAAGAGACCCAGTACTTC. This encodes CASSLESGGVFLHQETQYF. The chain carries TRBV4-1 and TRBJ2-5; 8 bases are a match to TRBD2. Germline V gene lookup returns CDR1 MGHRA and CDR2 YSYEKL. The V and J ends lost 4 bases and 0 bases, in that order; junction bases with no gene match: 16. CDR3 length equals 19 residues.

V is TRBV28 and J is TRBJ2-1; 12 positions match TRBD1. The germline V gene has CDR1 MDHEN and CDR2 SYDVKM. CDR3 length: 16 residues. V lost 6 bases to trimming and J lost 7 bases; unmatched junction nucleotides: 10. Here the CDR3 reads CASRTSGTGGRNEQFF. As DNA, the CDR3 is TGTGCCAGCAGGACCTCTGGGACAGGGGGCAGGAATGAGCAGTTCTTC.

The V gene is TRBV27, the J gene TRBJ2-3; 7 bases agree with TRBD1. Germline CDR1 MNHEY, CDR2 SMNVEV (reference sequence). V shed 1 base, J shed 0 bases, and the junction held 13 bases outside the gene matches. CDR3 length: 19 residues. CDR3 bases: TGTGCCAGCAGTTTATTAGGGACAGACACCCCGTATAGCACAGATACGCAGTATTTT. It yields the protein CASSLLGTDTPYSTDTQYF.

CDR3 in amino acids: CASSLNGLAGGEQFF. Here the CDR3 DNA reads TGTGCCAGCAGCCTTAATGGACTAGCGGGAGGTGAGCAGTTCTTC. The chain carries TRBV5-5 and TRBJ2-1; 14 nucleotides match TRBD2. Trimming removed 4 bases from V and 9 bases from J; junction bases left unmatched: 6. This CDR3 is 15 amino acids long. CDR1 and CDR2 (germline): SGHKS, YYEKEE (reference sequence).

The genes are TRBV19 and TRBJ2-7; TRBD2 matches at 8 bases. There are 15 residues in the CDR3. The junction had 11 bases not matched to a gene; V was cut back by 5 bases and J by 5 bases. CDR1 and CDR2 (germline): LNHDA, SQIVND (reference sequence). The CDR3 DNA reads as TGTGCCAGTAGTGACCGGGCCTCGGGGGGGAACGAGCAGTACTTC. Amino acid sequence: CASSDRASGGNEQYF.

CDR3: CATLKTGDETQYF. CDR3 nucleotides: TGTGCCACCTTAAAAACAGGGGACGAGACCCAGTACTTC. This chain links TRBV15 with TRBJ2-5; 7 positions agree with TRBD1. CDR1 is LNHNV and CDR2 is YYDKDF in the germline V gene (reference sequence). The CDR3 is made up of 13 amino acids. The J segment lost 5 bases and the V segment lost 8 bases, leaving 8 bases of the junction unmatched.

The V and J genes are TRBV9 and TRBJ2-2; no clear D. There are 14 residues in the CDR3. Trimming took off 0 bases at V and 3 bases at J, with 6 bases between the two ends. CDR1 SGDLS and CDR2 YYNGEE come from the germline V gene. In DNA form, the CDR3 reads TGTGCCAGCAGCGTAGCCCCCTACACCGGGGAGCTGTTTTTT. Protein product: CASSVAPYTGELFF. The whole variable domain, remainder taken from reference TRBV9 and TRBJ2-2, is DSGVTQTPKHLITATGQRVTLRCSPRSGDLSVYWYQQSLDQGLQFLIQYYNGEERAKGNILERFSAQQFPDLHSELNLSSLELGDSALYFCASSVAPYTGELFFGEGSRLTVL.

The chain carries TRBV27 and TRBJ2-7, with 7 bases identical to TRBD2. CDR1 and CDR2 from the germline V gene are MNHEY and SMNVEV (reference sequence). This CDR3 spans 12 amino acids. V lost 8 bases to trimming and J lost 1 base; unmatched junction nucleotides: 2. CDR3 DNA sequence: TGTGCCAGCGGGGAGGGTTCCTACGAGCAGTACTTC. It yields the protein CASGEGSYEQYF.

The CDR3 nucleotides are TGCGCCAGCAGCCCTTTGGGACTCGGAGTGGGGGAGACCCAGTACTTC. Amino acids: CASSPLGLGVGETQYF. The V call is TRBV4-1, the J call TRBJ2-5; D may be TRBD2 (6 bases). Looked up from germline, CDR1 is MGHRA and CDR2 is YSYEKL. CDR3 length: 16 residues. V shed 4 bases and J shed 5 bases, with 20 bases lying between them.

The chain is built from TRBV11-2 and TRBJ2-7; a weak D match, TRBD2 (6 bases). Germline loops: CDR1 SGHAT, CDR2 FQNNGV. V was cut by 6 bases and J by 2 bases, with 14 bases left in between. The CDR3 loop spans 14 amino acids. DNA for the CDR3: TGTGCCAGCAGTCACGGGAGATCGACCTACGAGCAGTACTTC. It translates to CASSHGRSTYEQYF. The full variable domain, with the rest looked up from reference TRBV11-2 and TRBJ2-7, is EAGVAQSPRYKIIEKRQSVAFWCNPISGHATLYWYQQILGQGPKLLIQFQNNGVVDDSQLPKDRFSAERLKGVDSTLKIQPAKLEDSAVYLCASSHGRSTYEQYFGPGTRLTVT.

On this clone itself: One end of the junction does not line up with germline, which may come from a read error. The rearrangement links TRBV25-1 to TRBJ2-7; D is unclear. The germline V gene has CDR1 MGHDK and CDR2 SYGVNS. The CDR3 loop spans 12 amino acids. The DNA for the CDR3 is TGTGCCAGCGGCTTCGAAGCCTACGAGCGGTACTTC. This codes for CASGFEAYERYF.

This chain uses TRBV5-1 with TRBJ2-6, with a tentative D call TRBD2 (6 bases). V was trimmed by 0 bases and J by 0 bases, leaving 10 bases between them. Per germline, CDR1 SGHRS and CDR2 YFSETQ. The CDR3 totals 17 residues. The CDR3 is CASSLVARGSGANVLTF. DNA for the CDR3: TGCGCCAGCAGCTTGGTAGCGCGGGGCTCTGGGGCCAACGTCCTGACTTTC.

The CDR3 DNA is TGTGCCAGCACTGTACAGGGGGCCTCCTACGAGCAGTACTTC. This codes for CASTVQGASYEQYF. The gene calls are TRBV28 and TRBJ2-7, with 9 bases lining up with TRBD1. The V and J ends lost 7 bases and 0 bases, in that order; junction bases with no gene match: 4. Germline CDR1 is MDHEN and CDR2 is SYDVKM. CDR3 length equals 14 residues.

CDR3 loop: CASSPQQGAGGYTF. The CDR3 nucleotides read TGCGCCAGCAGCCCCCAGCAGGGGGCCGGTGGCTACACCTTC. The chain joins TRBV4-1 to TRBJ1-2; 8 bases match TRBD1. CDR3 size: 14 residues. Germline V gene lookup returns CDR1 MGHRA and CDR2 YSYEKL. The trim removed 4 bases at V and 7 bases at J, leaving 8 bases unmatched.

This clone has only one observation. The J gene is TRBJ2-7, the V gene TRBV18; TRBD1 matches at 10 bases. The CDR3 contains 16 residues. Trimming took 3 bases from V and 4 from J; bases not matched to a gene: 9. CDR1 is KGHSH and CDR2 is LQKENI in the germline V gene. The CDR3 sequence: CASSPRDRGLLYEQYF. The CDR3 DNA follows: TGTGCCAGCTCACCTAGGGACAGGGGATTATTGTACGAGCAGTACTTC.

The V gene is TRBV4-1, the J gene TRBJ2-1, with 7 positions matching TRBD2. J gave up 5 bases and V 4 bases, and 5 bases lay outside the gene matches. The V gene's germline CDR1 is MGHRA and CDR2 YSYEKL. The CDR3 spans 14 residues. The CDR3 coding sequence is TGCGCCAGCAGCCCCCGGGACTACAACAATGAGCAGTTCTTC. This codes for CASSPRDYNNEQFF.

The chain's CDR3 is CATGTHQPQHF. The CDR3 DNA reads TGTGCCACAGGGACACATCAGCCCCAGCATTTT. The gene calls are TRBV6-5 and TRBJ1-5, with TRBD1 as a possible D gene (6 bases). V lost 10 bases and J lost 5, with 9 bases in between. From germline, CDR1 is MNHEY and CDR2 SVGAGI. The CDR3 totals 11 residues.

The gene calls are TRBV27 and TRBJ1-2; D not certain. Trimming stripped 7 bases from V and 4 bases from J, with 19 bases between. The CDR3 extends over 15 amino acids. Germline V CDR1 and CDR2: MNHEY, SMNVEV (reference sequence). CDR3 nucleotides: TGTGCCAGCACACCATCCAGATGGGGAGGCTATGGCTACACCTTC. This codes for CASTPSRWGGYGYTF.

The genes are TRBV19 and TRBJ1-2, with TRBD1 matching 7 bases. With 10 bases clipped from V and 3 bases from J, the junction kept 8 bases outside the gene matches. Germline CDR1 and CDR2: LNHDA and SQIVND (reference sequence). The length of the CDR3 is 13 residues. The CDR3 here is CATSFGTDYGYTF. CDR3 nucleotide sequence: TGTGCCACTTCCTTCGGGACAGACTATGGCTACACCTTC.

The chain is built from TRBV5-1 and TRBJ2-2; D possibly corresponds to TRBD2 (6 bases). With 0 bases removed from V and 1 base from J, the gap between germline ends came to 13 bases. CDR1 is SGHRS and CDR2 is YFSETQ in the germline V gene. The CDR3 is made up of 17 amino acids. CDR3 loop: CASSLEYAGLNTGELFF. The CDR3 DNA reads TGCGCCAGCAGCTTGGAGTATGCGGGGCTGAACACCGGGGAGCTGTTTTTT. The entire variable domain, with the rest obtained from reference TRBV5-1 and TRBJ2-2, is as follows: KAGVTQTPRYLIKTRGQQVTLSCSPISGHRSVSWYQQTPGQGLQFLFEYFSETQRNKGNFPGRFSGRQFSNSRSEMNVSTLELGDSALYLCASSLEYAGLNTGELFFGEGSRLTVL.